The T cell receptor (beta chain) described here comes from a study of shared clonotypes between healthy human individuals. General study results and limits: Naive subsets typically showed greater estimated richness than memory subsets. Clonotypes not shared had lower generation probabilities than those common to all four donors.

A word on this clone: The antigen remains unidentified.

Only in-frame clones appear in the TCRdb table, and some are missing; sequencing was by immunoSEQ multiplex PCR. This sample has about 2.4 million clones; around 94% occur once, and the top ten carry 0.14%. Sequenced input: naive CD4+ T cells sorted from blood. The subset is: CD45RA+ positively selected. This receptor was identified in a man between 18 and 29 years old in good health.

The chain's CDR3 is CASSENSGEKLFF. Written as DNA, the CDR3 is TGCGCCAGCAGTGAGAACAGCGGTGAAAAACTGTTTTTT. The V gene is TRBV10-1, the J gene TRBJ1-4; D uncertain. Deletions cut 2 bases from V and 7 bases from J, with 8 bases between. The CDR3 runs to 13 residues. Germline CDR1 WNHNN, CDR2 SYGVQD (reference sequence).